Presented here are 27 T cell receptor beta chains from one specimen sequenced in a study of cytotoxic CD8 clonotypes in ibrutinib-treated CLL. The data were produced by immunoSEQ multiplex PCR, yet TCRdb's version contains in-frame clones alone and is incomplete. In the table there are under 200,000 clones, 70% to 85% of which are singletons. The sample in question was PBMCs, obtained after 12 months of ibrutinib treatment. All receptors derive from a human donor with chronic lymphocytic leukemia.

V is TRBV11-1 and J is TRBJ2-3, with a possible D match to TRBD2 (7 bases). The CDR3 loop spans 17 amino acids. Looked up from germline, CDR1 is SGHAT and CDR2 is FQDESV (reference sequence). Trimming removed 0 bases at V and 2 bases at J, with 15 bases between. The CDR3 DNA reads TGTGCCAGCAGCTTAGCGCGGGGGCAGAGGGCCACAGATACGCAGTATTTT. This translates into CASSLARGQRATDTQYF. The full variable domain, its missing parts supplied by reference TRBV11-1 and TRBJ2-3, is EAEVAQSPRYKITEKSQAVAFWCDPISGHATLYWYRQILGQGPELLVQFQDESVVDDSQLPKDRFSAERLKGVDSTLKIQPAELGDSAMYLCASSLARGQRATDTQYFGPGTRLTVL.

V usage is TRBV30 and J usage is TRBJ1-2; 7 nucleotides line up with TRBD1. Unmatched junction bases numbered 9, after V lost 0 bases and J lost 5 bases. This CDR3 is 15 amino acids long. CDR1 and CDR2 (germline): GTSNPN, SVGIG (reference sequence). The CDR3, as DNA: TGTGCCTGGAGTGTCCGACAGGGTGAGCTTTATGGCTACACCTTC. Protein sequence: CAWSVRQGELYGYTF.

V usage is TRBV28 and J usage is TRBJ1-5, with 7 bases fitting TRBD1. Germline V CDR1 and CDR2: MDHEN, SYDVKM. The CDR3 consists of 13 residues. The CDR3 protein is CADQGGSNQPQHF. Here the CDR3 DNA reads TGTGCGGACCAGGGGGGCTCTAATCAGCCCCAGCATTTT.

V usage is TRBV10-3 and J usage is TRBJ2-1; 9 nucleotides line up with TRBD2. The V gene's germline CDR1 is ENHRY and CDR2 SYGVKD. V was pared by 9 bases and J by 0 bases, with 6 bases of the junction left unmatched. The CDR3 extends over 15 amino acids. CDR3: CAISKAGGSYNEQFF. The DNA of the CDR3 is TGTGCCATTTCGAAAGCGGGGGGCTCCTACAATGAGCAGTTCTTC.

The rearrangement uses TRBV19 and TRBJ2-1, with 16 bases matching TRBD2. The junction had 11 bases not matched to a gene; V was cut back by 5 bases and J by 7 bases. Germline V gene data show CDR1 as LNHDA and CDR2 as SQIVND (reference sequence). This CDR3 has 18 residues. The CDR3 spells CASSRSGTSGRARNEQFF. In DNA, the CDR3 is TGTGCCAGTAGTCGTTCAGGGACTAGCGGGAGGGCGAGGAATGAGCAGTTCTTC. The whole variable domain, filled in from reference TRBV19 and TRBJ2-1, reads DGGITQSPKYLFRKEGQNVTLSCEQNLNHDAMYWYRQDPGQGLRLIYYSQIVNDFQKGDIAEGYSVSREKKESFPLTVTSAQKNPTAFYLCASSRSGTSGRARNEQFFGPGTRLTVL.

The gene calls are TRBV4-1 and TRBJ2-3, with TRBD2 matching 7 bases. The CDR3 runs to 14 residues. Germline CDR1 is MGHRA and CDR2 is YSYEKL. V dropped 4 bases and J dropped 4; count of bases not matched to a gene: 5. The CDR3 sequence is CASSPSGAADTQYF. In nucleotides, the CDR3 is TGCGCCAGCAGCCCGAGCGGGGCCGCAGATACGCAGTATTTT.

The rearrangement links TRBV5-6 to TRBJ1-3; no definite D call. The germline gives CDR1 SGHDT, CDR2 YYEEEE. The V and J ends lost 4 bases and 2 bases respectively, with 16 bases between them. CDR3 length: 16 residues. Written as DNA, the CDR3 is TGTGCCAGCAGCCCCGGTAGGTTATTGGCTGGAAACACCATATATTTT. Protein: CASSPGRLLAGNTIYF. The full variable domain, in which reference TRBV5-6 and TRBJ1-3 provide the parts outside the CDR3, is DAGVTQSPTHLIKTRGQQVTLRCSPKSGHDTVSWYQQALGQGPQFIFQYYEEEERQRGNFPDRFSGHQFPNYSSELNVNALLLGDSALYLCASSPGRLLAGNTIYFGEGSWLTVV.

This chain joins TRBV28 and TRBJ1-5, with D unclear. The CDR3 consists of 14 residues. Deletions cut 6 bases from V and 7 bases from J, with 16 bases between. Germline V CDR1 and CDR2: MDHEN, SYDVKM. CDR3 residues: CASRGRAPGQPQHF. CDR3 sequence (DNA): TGTGCCAGCAGGGGCCGGGCCCCCGGCCAGCCCCAGCATTTT.

The rearrangement uses TRBV28 and TRBJ2-5; D may be TRBD1 or TRBD2 (5 bases each). Trimming removed 3 bases from V and 5 bases from J, with 13 bases in between. CDR1 MDHEN and CDR2 SYDVKM come from the germline V gene. CDR3 length equals 14 residues. The CDR3 loop reads CASSLQGLAETQYF. CDR3 DNA: TGTGCCAGCAGTTTGCAGGGATTAGCGGAGACCCAGTACTTC.

This clone was detected only a few times. The rearrangement uses TRBV4-1 and TRBJ2-7; TRBD1 matches 9 bases. The germline gives CDR1 MGHRA, CDR2 YSYEKL. With 5 bases clipped from V and 4 bases from J, the junction kept 12 bases outside the gene matches. The CDR3 contains 16 residues. The CDR3 DNA follows: TGCGCCAGCAGCTCACCCCAGGGGACAGGGTTGTACGAGCAGTACTTC. Encoded protein: CASSSPQGTGLYEQYF.

This clone was observed a handful of times. Other DNA sequences from this sample encode an identical CDR3 as well. The chain uses TRBV4-1 and TRBJ2-1; 7 bases align to TRBD2. From germline, CDR1 is MGHRA and CDR2 YSYEKL. The CDR3 loop spans 19 amino acids. The ends lost 0 bases at V and 5 bases at J; junction bases unmatched: 16. CDR3 region: CASSQDPRFTSEGHNEQFF. The CDR3 DNA reads TGCGCCAGCAGCCAAGACCCGAGGTTTACTAGCGAGGGGCACAATGAGCAGTTCTTC.

The rearrangement joins TRBV18 to TRBJ2-2; 8 bases align to TRBD1. V lost 1 base to trimming and J lost 5 bases; unmatched junction nucleotides: 9. This CDR3 region has 17 residues. Germline V gene sequence: CDR1 KGHSH, CDR2 LQKENI. CDR3 in amino acids: CASSPLGQGGRTGELFF. For the CDR3, the DNA is TGTGCCAGCTCACCACTCGGACAGGGCGGAAGGACCGGGGAGCTGTTTTTT.

This chain joins TRBV5-4 and TRBJ2-7; D is unclear. The CDR3 covers 13 residues. Germline V gene data show CDR1 as SGHNT and CDR2 as YYREEE (reference sequence). V was pared by 4 bases and J by 1 base, with 9 bases between. CDR3 DNA sequence: TGTGCCAGCAGCCCAGCCCCTTCCTACGAGCAGTACTTC. This encodes CASSPAPSYEQYF.

The V and J genes are TRBV7-3 and TRBJ1-2; D might be TRBD1 (6 bases). Trimming pared 2 bases from V and 0 bases from J, leaving 13 bases between. The germline gives CDR1 SGHTA, CDR2 FQGTGA. The CDR3 loop spans 16 amino acids. The CDR3 spells CASSLLRGAANYGYTF. The CDR3, as DNA: TGTGCCAGCAGCTTATTAAGGGGGGCAGCTAACTATGGCTACACCTTC.

Note on this clone: Other nucleotide sequences in the sample specify the same CDR3. V is TRBV4-1 and J is TRBJ2-7; no definite D call. The CDR3 contains 14 residues. Germline V lookup: CDR1 MGHRA, CDR2 YSYEKL. V was trimmed by 1 base and J by 0 bases, leaving 7 bases between them. CDR3 coding DNA: TGCGCCAGCAGCCAAGCAGAGATCTCCTACGAGCAGTACTTC. Amino acids: CASSQAEISYEQYF.

As regards this clone: This sample includes further DNA sequences coding for the same CDR3. The chain employs TRBV28 and TRBJ1-3; possibly TRBD1 for D (6 bases). Trimming stripped 6 bases from V and 8 bases from J, with 23 bases between. Germline-derived CDR1 and CDR2 are MDHEN and SYDVKM. The CDR3 loop spans 16 amino acids. Here the CDR3 reads CASSPLGQGITDTIYF. The CDR3 region has the DNA TGTGCCAGCAGCCCCTTGGGGCAGGGGATAACGGACACCATATATTTT.

The chain employs TRBV29-1 and TRBJ2-5; perhaps TRBD1 as D (6 bases). CDR1 is SQVTM, CDR2 ANQGSEA, per germline. The CDR3 consists of 15 residues. Trimming shortened V by 6 bases and J by 1 base, and 18 bases separated the two germline ends. Here the CDR3 DNA reads TGCAGCGTCACTTTGGGGGCAGCTCTCCAAGAGACCCAGTACTTC. Translating gives CSVTLGAALQETQYF.

The chain uses TRBV9 and TRBJ2-3; tentatively, D is TRBD1 (6 bases). The germline gives CDR1 SGDLS, CDR2 YYNGEE. V dropped 0 bases and J dropped 2 bases, with 13 bases sitting between them. This CDR3 has 16 amino acids. As DNA, the CDR3 is TGTGCCAGCAGCGTAGGAGGACAGCGAATCACAGATACGCAGTATTTT. Its translation: CASSVGGQRITDTQYF.

The rearrangement uses TRBV10-3 and TRBJ2-5; 9 nucleotides line up with TRBD1. The trim removed 3 bases at V and 4 bases at J, leaving 9 bases unmatched. Germline V gene data show CDR1 as ENHRY and CDR2 as SYGVKD. The CDR3 has 16 amino acids. This CDR3 is CAISEMGQGVGETQYF. The CDR3, as DNA: TGTGCCATCAGTGAAATGGGACAGGGTGTCGGAGAGACCCAGTACTTC.

This clone occurred a few times. The J gene is TRBJ1-5, the V gene TRBV10-1; D might be TRBD1 (5 bases). The CDR3 is 14 residues long. V was trimmed by 7 bases and J by 9 bases, leaving 19 bases between them. Germline V CDR1 and CDR2: WNHNN, SYGVQD (reference sequence). CDR3 residues: CASNHQGSGGPQHF. CDR3 nucleotide sequence: TGCGCCAGCAACCATCAGGGATCCGGGGGGCCCCAGCATTTT.

The CDR3 sequence is CASSEMDTDTQYF. CDR3 nucleotides: TGTGCCAGCAGTGAGATGGACACGGATACGCAGTATTTT. This chain joins TRBV2 and TRBJ2-3; a possible D gene is TRBD1 (5 bases). The CDR3 is made up of 13 amino acids. Trimming took 3 bases from V and 6 from J, leaving 10 bases between them. Germline CDR1 reads SNHLY; CDR2 reads FYNNEI.

The chain joins TRBV6-6 to TRBJ1-2, with D maybe TRBD1 (6 bases). The CDR3 covers 13 residues. With 4 bases removed from V and 8 bases from J, the gap between germline ends came to 14 bases. Germline lookup yields CDR1 MNHNY and CDR2 SVGAGI (reference sequence). CDR3 coding DNA: TGTGCCAGCAGTTCCCGGAGGGGGAGCGGCTACACCTTC. This encodes CASSSRRGSGYTF.

This sequence joins TRBV7-2 and TRBJ2-3; D may match TRBD1 or TRBD2 (6 bases each). Germline V gene lookup returns CDR1 SGHTA and CDR2 FQGNSA. Trimming removed 5 bases at V and 3 bases at J, with 15 bases between. The length of the CDR3 is 15 residues. The CDR3 DNA reads as TGTGCCAGCAGCCCCATGGGGGGCGGAACAGATACGCAGTATTTT. This sequence encodes CASSPMGGGTDTQYF.

The rearrangement joins TRBV5-6 to TRBJ2-7; 14 bases align to TRBD2. The CDR3 is made up of 18 amino acids. Germline CDR1 is SGHDT and CDR2 is YYEEEE. V dropped 4 bases and J dropped 5; count of bases not matched to a gene: 14. This CDR3 reads CASSGTSGRKHPLDEQYF. Written as DNA, the CDR3 is TGTGCCAGCAGCGGGACTAGCGGGAGAAAACATCCTTTGGACGAGCAGTACTTC.

The chain combines TRBV7-2 with TRBJ2-7; 13 bases align to TRBD2. J was trimmed by 3 bases and V by 5 bases; bases with no gene match: 10. The CDR3 is made up of 17 amino acids. Germline CDR1 SGHTA, CDR2 FQGNSA. The CDR3 protein is CASSGGTSGERVYEQYF. The CDR3 nucleotides are TGTGCCAGCAGCGGAGGGACTAGCGGGGAACGCGTCTACGAGCAGTACTTC.

The genes are TRBV6-1 and TRBJ1-6; no clear D gene. The CDR3 consists of 16 residues. V lost 4 bases to trimming and J lost 0 bases, with 10 bases between them. Germline V lookup: CDR1 MNHNS, CDR2 SASEGT. In nucleotides, the CDR3 is TGTGCCAGCAGTGTAAGGGTGAGCTCCTATAATTCACCCCTCCACTTT. As protein: CASSVRVSSYNSPLHF.

This clone showed up just a few times. The CDR3 is CASSPPGNNEKLFF. The CDR3 nucleotides are TGTGCCAGCTCACCACCTGGCAATAATGAAAAACTGTTTTTT. The chain recombines TRBV18 with TRBJ1-4, with D hard to call. The ends were cut back, 0 bases at V and 4 bases at J, with 6 bases in the middle. This CDR3 region has 14 residues. CDR1 is KGHSH and CDR2 is LQKENI in the germline V gene.